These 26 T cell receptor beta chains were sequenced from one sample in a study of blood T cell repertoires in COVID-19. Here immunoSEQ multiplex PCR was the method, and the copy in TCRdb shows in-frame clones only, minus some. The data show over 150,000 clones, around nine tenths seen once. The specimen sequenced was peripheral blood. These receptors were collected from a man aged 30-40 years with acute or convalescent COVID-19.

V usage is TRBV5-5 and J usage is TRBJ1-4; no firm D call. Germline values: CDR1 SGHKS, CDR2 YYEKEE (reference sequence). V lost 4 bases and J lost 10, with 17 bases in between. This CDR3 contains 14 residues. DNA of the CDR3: TGTGCCAGCAGCCTACCGGACTCGGTAGGAAAACTGTTTTTT. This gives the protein CASSLPDSVGKLFF.

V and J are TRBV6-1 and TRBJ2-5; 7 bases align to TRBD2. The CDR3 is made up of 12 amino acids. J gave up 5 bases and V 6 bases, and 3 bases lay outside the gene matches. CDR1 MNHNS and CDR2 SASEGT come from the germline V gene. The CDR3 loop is CASRNGGETQYF. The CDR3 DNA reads TGTGCCAGCAGAAACGGGGGGGAGACCCAGTACTTC.

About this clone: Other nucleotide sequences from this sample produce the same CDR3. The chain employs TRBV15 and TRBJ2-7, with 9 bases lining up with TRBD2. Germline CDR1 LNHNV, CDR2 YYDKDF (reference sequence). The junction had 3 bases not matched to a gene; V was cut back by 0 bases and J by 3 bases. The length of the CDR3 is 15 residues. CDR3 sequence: CATSREGSGSYEQYF. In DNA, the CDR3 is TGTGCCACCAGCAGAGAGGGTAGCGGGAGCTACGAGCAGTACTTC.

The CDR3 is CASRGGRAHEQYF. Written as DNA, the CDR3 is TGTGCCAGTAGAGGAGGGAGGGCCCACGAGCAGTACTTC. V and J are TRBV19 and TRBJ2-7; TRBD2 agrees at 7 bases. Germline CDR1 reads LNHDA; CDR2 reads SQIVND (reference sequence). With V trimmed by 6 bases and J by 5 bases, 7 bases remained unmatched. CDR3 size: 13 residues.

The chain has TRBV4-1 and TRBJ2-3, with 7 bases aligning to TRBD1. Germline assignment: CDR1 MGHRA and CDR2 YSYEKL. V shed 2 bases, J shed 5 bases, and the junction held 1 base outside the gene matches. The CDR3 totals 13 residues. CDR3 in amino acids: CASSQRTGDTQYF. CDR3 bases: TGCGCCAGCAGCCAAAGGACAGGAGATACGCAGTATTTT.

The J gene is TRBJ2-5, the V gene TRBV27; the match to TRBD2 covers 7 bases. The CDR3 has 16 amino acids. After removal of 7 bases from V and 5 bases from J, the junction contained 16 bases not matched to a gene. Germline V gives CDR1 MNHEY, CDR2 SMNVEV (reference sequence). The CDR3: CASKTTGGAWAETQYF. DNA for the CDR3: TGTGCCAGCAAAACGACGGGGGGAGCTTGGGCGGAGACCCAGTACTTC.

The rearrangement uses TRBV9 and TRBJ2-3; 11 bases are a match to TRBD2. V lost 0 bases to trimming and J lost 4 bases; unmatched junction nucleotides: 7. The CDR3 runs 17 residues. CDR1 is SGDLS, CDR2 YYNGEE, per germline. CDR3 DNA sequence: TGTGCCAGCAGCGTAGGTCCCACTAGCGGGGGATCAGATACGCAGTATTTT. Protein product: CASSVGPTSGGSDTQYF.

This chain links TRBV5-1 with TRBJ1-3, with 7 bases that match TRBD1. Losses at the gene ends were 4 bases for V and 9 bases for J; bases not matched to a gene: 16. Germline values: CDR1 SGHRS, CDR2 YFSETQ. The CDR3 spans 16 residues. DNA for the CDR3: TGCGCCAGCAGCCCCCGGAGTGGCAGGGGGGATGGCACCATATATTTT. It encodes CASSPRSGRGDGTIYF.

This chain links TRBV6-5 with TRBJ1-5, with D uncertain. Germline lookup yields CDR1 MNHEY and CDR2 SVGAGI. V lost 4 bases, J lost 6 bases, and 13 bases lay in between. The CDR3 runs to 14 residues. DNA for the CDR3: TGTGCCAGCAGTTTTAGGAGGGAGGGTCAGCCCCAGCATTTT. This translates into CASSFRREGQPQHF.

This CDR3 reads CASSDAIAGMNTEAFF. The CDR3 nucleotides are TGTGCCAGCAGTGACGCCATCGCAGGGATGAACACTGAAGCTTTCTTT. V gene TRBV25-1 combines with J gene TRBJ1-1; D is possibly TRBD1 (5 bases). Trimming pared 3 bases from V and 0 bases from J, leaving 14 bases between. The germline gives CDR1 MGHDK, CDR2 SYGVNS. The CDR3 contains 16 residues.

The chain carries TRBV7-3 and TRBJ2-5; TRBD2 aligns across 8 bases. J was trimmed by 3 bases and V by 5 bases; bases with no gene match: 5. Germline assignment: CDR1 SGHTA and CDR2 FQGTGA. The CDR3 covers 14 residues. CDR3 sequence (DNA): TGTGCCAGCAGCGTTAGCGGGGCCAAAGAGACCCAGTACTTC. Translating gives CASSVSGAKETQYF.

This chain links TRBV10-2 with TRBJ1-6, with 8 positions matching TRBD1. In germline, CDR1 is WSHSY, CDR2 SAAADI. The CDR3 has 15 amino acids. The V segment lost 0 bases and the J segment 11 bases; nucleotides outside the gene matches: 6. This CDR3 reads CASSESPGQVPPLHF. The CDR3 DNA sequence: TGCGCCAGCAGTGAGTCCCCGGGACAGGTCCCACCCCTCCACTTT.

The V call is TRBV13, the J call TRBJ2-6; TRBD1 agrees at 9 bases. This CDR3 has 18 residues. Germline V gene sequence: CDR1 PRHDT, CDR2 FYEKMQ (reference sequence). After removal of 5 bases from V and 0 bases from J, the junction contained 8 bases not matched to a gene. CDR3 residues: CASSARTGASSGANVLTF. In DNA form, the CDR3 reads TGTGCCAGCAGCGCCCGGACAGGGGCAAGCTCTGGGGCCAACGTCCTGACTTTC.

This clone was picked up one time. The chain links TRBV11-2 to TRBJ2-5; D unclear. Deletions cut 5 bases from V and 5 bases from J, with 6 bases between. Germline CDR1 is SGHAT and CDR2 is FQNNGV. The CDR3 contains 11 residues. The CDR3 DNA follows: TGTGCCAGCAGCCCCCATGAGACCCAGTACTTC. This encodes CASSPHETQYF.

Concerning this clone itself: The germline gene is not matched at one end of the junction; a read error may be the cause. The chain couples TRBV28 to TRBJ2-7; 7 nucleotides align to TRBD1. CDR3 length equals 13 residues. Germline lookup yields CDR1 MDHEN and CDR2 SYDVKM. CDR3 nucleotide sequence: TGCGGTGGGGTTACAGGGGCGGGCTACGAGCAGTACTTC. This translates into CGGVTGAGYEQYF.

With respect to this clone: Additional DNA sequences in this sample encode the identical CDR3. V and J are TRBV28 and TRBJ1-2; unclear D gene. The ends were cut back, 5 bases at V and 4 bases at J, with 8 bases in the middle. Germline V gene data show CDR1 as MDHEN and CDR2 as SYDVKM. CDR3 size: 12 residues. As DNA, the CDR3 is TGTGCCAGCAGTCCGAGACTCTATGGCTACACCTTC. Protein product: CASSPRLYGYTF.

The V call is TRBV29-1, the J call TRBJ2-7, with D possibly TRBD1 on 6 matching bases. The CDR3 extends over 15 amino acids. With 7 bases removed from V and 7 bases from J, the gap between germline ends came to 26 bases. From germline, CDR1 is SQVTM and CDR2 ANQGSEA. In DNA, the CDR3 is TGCAGCGCCGAAACTGAGGGGACACCCCAGGGAGAGCAGTACTTC. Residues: CSAETEGTPQGEQYF.

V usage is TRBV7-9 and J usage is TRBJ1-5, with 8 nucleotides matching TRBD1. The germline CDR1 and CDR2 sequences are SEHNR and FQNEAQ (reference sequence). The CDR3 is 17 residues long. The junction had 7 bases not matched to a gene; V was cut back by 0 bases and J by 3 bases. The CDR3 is CASSLASTGGINQPQHF. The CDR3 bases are TGTGCCAGCAGCTTAGCCTCCACAGGGGGGATCAATCAGCCCCAGCATTTT.

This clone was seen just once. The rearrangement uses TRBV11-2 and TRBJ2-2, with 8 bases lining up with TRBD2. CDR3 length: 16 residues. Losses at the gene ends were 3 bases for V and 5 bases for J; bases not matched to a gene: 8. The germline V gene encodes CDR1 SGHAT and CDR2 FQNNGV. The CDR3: CASSFAGGYGTGELFF. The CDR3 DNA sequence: TGTGCCAGCAGCTTCGCGGGAGGCTATGGAACCGGGGAGCTGTTTTTT.

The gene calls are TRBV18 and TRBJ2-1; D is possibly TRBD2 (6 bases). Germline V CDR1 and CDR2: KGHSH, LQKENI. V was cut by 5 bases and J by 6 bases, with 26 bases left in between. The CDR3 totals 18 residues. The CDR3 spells CASSSANSRGLGGNEQFF. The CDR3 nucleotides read TGTGCCAGCTCATCTGCCAATTCACGGGGTTTGGGAGGCAATGAGCAGTTCTTC.

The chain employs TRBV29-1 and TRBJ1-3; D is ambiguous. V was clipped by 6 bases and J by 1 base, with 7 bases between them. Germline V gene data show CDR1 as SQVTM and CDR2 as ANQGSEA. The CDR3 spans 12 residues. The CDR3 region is CSVDGSGNTIYF. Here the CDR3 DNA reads TGCAGCGTAGACGGGTCTGGAAACACCATATATTTT.

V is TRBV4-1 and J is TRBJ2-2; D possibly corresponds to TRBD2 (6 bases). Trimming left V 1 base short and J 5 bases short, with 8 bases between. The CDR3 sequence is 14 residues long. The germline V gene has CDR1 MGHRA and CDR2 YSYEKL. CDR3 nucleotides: TGCGCCAGCAGCCAAGCTCGGGGGACCGGGGAGCTGTTTTTT. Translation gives CASSQARGTGELFF.

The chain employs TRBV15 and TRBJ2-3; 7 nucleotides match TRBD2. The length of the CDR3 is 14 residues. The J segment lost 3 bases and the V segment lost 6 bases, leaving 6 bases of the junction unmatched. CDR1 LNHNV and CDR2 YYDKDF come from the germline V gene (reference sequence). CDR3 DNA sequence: TGTGCCACCAGGGTGGGAGGGGAAACAGATACGCAGTATTTT. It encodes CATRVGGETDTQYF. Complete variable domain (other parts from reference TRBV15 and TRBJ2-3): DAMVIQNPRYQVTQFGKPVTLSCSQTLNHNVMYWYQQKSSQAPKLLFHYYDKDFNNEADTPDNFQSRRPNTSFCFLDIRSPGLGDTAMYLCATRVGGETDTQYFGPGTRLTVL.

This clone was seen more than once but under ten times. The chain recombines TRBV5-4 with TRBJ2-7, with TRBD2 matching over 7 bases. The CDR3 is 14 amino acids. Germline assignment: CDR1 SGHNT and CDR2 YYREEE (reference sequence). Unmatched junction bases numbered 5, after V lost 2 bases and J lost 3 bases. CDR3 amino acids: CASSFDPGGYEQYF. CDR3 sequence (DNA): TGTGCCAGCAGCTTCGACCCGGGAGGCTACGAGCAGTACTTC.

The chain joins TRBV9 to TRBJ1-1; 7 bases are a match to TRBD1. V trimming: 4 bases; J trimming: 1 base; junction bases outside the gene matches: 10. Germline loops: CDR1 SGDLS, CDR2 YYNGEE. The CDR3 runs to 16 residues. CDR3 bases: TGTGCCAGCAGCAACTCTTGGGGGACAGCGAACACTGAAGCTTTCTTT. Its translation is CASSNSWGTANTEAFF. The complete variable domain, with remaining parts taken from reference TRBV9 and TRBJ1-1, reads DSGVTQTPKHLITATGQRVTLRCSPRSGDLSVYWYQQSLDQGLQFLIQYYNGEERAKGNILERFSAQQFPDLHSELNLSSLELGDSALYFCASSNSWGTANTEAFFGQGTRLTVV.

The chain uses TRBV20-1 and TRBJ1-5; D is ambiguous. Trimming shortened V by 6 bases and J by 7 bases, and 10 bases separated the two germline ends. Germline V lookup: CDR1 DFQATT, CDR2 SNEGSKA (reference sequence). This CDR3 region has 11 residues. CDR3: CSATSGQPQHF. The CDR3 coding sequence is TGCAGTGCCACTAGCGGGCAGCCCCAGCATTTT.